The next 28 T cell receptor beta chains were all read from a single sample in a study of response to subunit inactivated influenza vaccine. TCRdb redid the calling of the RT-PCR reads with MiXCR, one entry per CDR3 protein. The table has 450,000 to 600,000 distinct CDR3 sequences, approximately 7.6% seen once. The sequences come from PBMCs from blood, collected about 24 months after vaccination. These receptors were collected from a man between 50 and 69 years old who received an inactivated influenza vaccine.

This CDR3 reads CATSRDGFEAFF. CDR3 nucleotide sequence: TGTGCCACCAGCAGAGATGGCTTTGAAGCTTTCTTT. The chain recombines TRBV15 with TRBJ1-1; D ambiguous. Germline values: CDR1 LNHNV, CDR2 YYDKDF (reference sequence). V was pared by 0 bases and J by 7 bases, with 6 bases between. This CDR3 has 12 amino acids.

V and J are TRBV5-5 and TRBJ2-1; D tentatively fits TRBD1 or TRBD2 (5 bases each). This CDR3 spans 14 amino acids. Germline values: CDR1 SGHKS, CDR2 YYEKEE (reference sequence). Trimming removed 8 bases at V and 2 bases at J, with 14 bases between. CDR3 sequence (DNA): TGTGCCAGGGGCCCGGGGCAGACCTACAATGAGCAGTTCTTC. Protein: CARGPGQTYNEQFF.

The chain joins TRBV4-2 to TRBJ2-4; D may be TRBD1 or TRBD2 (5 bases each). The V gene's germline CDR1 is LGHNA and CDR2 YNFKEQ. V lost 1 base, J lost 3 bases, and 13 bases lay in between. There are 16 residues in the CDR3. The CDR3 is CASSQGGAMGKNIQYF. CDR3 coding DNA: TGTGCCAGCAGCCAAGGAGGGGCGATGGGCAAAAACATTCAGTACTTC.

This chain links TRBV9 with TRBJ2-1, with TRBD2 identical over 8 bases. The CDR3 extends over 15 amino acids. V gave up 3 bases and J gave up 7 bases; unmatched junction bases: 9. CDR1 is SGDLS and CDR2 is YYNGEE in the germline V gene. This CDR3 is CASSASGTSANEQFF. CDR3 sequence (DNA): TGTGCCAGCAGCGCCTCCGGGACTAGTGCGAATGAGCAGTTCTTC.

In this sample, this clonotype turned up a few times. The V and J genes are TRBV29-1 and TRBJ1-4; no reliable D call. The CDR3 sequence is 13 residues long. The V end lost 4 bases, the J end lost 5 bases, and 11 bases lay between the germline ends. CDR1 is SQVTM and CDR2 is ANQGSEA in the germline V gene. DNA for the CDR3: TGCAGCGTTGGGGAGGCTCTGAATGAAAAACTGTTTTTT. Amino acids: CSVGEALNEKLFF.

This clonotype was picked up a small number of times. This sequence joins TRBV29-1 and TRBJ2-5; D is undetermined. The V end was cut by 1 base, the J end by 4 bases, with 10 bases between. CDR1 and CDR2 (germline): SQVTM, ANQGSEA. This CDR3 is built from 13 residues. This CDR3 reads CSVEAARRETQYF. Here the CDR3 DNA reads TGCAGCGTTGAAGCTGCTCGTCGAGAGACCCAGTACTTC.

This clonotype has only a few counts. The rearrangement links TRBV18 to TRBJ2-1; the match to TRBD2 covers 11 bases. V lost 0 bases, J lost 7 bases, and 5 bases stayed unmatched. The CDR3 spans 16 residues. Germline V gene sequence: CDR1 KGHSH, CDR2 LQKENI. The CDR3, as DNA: TGTGCCAGCTCACCACCCGATAGCGGGGGGGCAAATGAGCAGTTCTTC. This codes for CASSPPDSGGANEQFF.

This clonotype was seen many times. CDR3 region: CSARWLAGENEQFF. CDR3 bases: TGCAGTGCTAGATGGCTAGCGGGCGAGAATGAGCAGTTCTTC. The rearrangement uses TRBV20-1 and TRBJ2-1; TRBD2 matches at 8 bases. V shed 2 bases, J shed 7 bases, and the junction held 7 bases outside the gene matches. Germline V gives CDR1 DFQATT, CDR2 SNEGSKA (reference sequence). CDR3 length equals 14 residues.

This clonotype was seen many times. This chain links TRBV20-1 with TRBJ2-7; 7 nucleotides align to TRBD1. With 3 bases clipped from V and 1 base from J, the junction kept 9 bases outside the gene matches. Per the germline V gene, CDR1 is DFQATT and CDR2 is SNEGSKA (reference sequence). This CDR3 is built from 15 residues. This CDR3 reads CSARDRISQSYEQYF. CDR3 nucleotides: TGCAGTGCTAGGGACAGGATCTCCCAATCCTACGAGCAGTACTTC.

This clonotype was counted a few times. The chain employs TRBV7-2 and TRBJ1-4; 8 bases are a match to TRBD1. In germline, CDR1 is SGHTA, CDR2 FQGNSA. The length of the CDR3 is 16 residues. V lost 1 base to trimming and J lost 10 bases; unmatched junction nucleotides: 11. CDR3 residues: CASSLEGTDRAGKLFF. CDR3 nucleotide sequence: TGTGCCAGCAGCTTAGAGGGCACGGACAGGGCCGGAAAACTGTTTTTT.

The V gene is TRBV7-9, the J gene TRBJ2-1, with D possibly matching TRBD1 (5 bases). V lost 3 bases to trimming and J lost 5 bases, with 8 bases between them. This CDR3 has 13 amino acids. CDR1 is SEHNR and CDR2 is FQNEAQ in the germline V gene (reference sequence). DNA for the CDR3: TGTGCCAGCAGCTTGATACAGGACAATGAGCAGTTCTTC. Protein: CASSLIQDNEQFF. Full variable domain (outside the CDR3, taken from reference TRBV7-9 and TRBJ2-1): DTGVSQNPRHKITKRGQNVTFRCDPISEHNRLYWYRQTLGQGPEFLTYFQNEAQLEKSRLLSDRFSAERPKGSFSTLEIQRTEQGDSAMYLCASSLIQDNEQFFGPGTRLTVL.

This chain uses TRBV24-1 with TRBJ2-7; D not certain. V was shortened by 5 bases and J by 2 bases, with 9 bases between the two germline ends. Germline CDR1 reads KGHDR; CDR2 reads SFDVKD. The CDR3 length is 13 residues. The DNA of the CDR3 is TGTGCCACCAGTGCGGGTTCCCCCTACGAGCAGTACTTC. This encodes CATSAGSPYEQYF.

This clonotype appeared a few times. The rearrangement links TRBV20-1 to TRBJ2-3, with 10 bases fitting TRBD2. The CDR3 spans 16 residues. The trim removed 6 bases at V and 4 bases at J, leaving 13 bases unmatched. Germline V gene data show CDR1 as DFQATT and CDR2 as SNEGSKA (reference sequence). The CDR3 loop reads CSAKLLAGARADTQYF. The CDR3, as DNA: TGCAGTGCCAAGCTCCTAGCGGGAGCTCGGGCAGATACGCAGTATTTT.

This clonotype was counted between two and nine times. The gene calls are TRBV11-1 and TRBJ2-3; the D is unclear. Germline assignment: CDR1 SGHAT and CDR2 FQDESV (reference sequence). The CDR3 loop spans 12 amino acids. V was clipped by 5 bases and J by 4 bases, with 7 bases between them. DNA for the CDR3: TGTGCCAGCAGCCAAAGACCAGATACGCAGTATTTT. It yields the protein CASSQRPDTQYF.

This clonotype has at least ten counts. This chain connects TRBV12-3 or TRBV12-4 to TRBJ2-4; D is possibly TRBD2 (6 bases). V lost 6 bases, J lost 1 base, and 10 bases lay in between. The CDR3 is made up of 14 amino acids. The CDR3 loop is CASSRREAKNIQYF. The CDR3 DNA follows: TGTGCCAGCAGCCGACGGGAGGCCAAAAACATTCAGTACTTC.

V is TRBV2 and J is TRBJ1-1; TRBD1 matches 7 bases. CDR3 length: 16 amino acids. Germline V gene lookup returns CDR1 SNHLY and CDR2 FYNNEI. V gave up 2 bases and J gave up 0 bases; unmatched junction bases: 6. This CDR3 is CASSERGTALNTEAFF. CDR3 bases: TGTGCCAGCAGTGAACGCGGGACAGCCCTGAACACTGAAGCTTTCTTT.

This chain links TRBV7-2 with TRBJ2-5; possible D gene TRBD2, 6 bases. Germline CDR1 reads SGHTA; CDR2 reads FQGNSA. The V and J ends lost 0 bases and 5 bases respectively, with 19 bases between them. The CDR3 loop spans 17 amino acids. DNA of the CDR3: TGTGCCAGCAGCTTAGCGTCGGGAGCCATAGCCGGTGAGACCCAGTACTTC. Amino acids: CASSLASGAIAGETQYF.

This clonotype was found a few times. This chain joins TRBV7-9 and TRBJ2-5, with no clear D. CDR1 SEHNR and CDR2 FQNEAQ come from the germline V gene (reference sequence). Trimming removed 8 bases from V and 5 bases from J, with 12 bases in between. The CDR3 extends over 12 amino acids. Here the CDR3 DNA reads TGTGCCAGCCGCATCAATAGGGAGACCCAGTACTTC. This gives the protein CASRINRETQYF.

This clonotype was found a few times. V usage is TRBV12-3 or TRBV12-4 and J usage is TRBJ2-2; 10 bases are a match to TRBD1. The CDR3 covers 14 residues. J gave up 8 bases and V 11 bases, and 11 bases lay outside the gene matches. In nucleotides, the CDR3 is TGTGCCGGGACCCGGACAGGGGGTGGTGGGGAGCTGTTTTTT. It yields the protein CAGTRTGGGGELFF.

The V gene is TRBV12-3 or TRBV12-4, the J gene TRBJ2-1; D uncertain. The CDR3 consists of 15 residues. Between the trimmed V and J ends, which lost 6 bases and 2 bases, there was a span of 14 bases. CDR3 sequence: CASSLSLPPYNEQFF. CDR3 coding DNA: TGTGCCAGCAGCCTCAGTCTCCCCCCCTACAATGAGCAGTTCTTC.

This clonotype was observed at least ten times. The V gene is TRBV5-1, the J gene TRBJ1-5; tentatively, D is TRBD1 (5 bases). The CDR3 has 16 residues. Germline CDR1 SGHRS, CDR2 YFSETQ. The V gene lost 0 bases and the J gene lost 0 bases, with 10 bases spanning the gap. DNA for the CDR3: TGCGCCAGCAGCTTGGCGGGACTCAATAGCAATCAGCCCCAGCATTTT. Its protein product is CASSLAGLNSNQPQHF.

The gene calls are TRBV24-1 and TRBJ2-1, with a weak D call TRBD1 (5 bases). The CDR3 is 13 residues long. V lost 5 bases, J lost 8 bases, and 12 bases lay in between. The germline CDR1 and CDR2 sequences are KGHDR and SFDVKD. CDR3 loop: CATSAPGWHEQFF. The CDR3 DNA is TGTGCCACCAGTGCCCCAGGGTGGCATGAGCAGTTCTTC.

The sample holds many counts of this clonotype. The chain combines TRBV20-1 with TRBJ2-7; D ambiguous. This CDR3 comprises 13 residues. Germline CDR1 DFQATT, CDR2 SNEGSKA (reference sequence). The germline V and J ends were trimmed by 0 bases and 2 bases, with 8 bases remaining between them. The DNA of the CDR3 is TGCAGTGCTAGAGACAGCGACGCCTACGAGCAGTACTTC. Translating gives CSARDSDAYEQYF.

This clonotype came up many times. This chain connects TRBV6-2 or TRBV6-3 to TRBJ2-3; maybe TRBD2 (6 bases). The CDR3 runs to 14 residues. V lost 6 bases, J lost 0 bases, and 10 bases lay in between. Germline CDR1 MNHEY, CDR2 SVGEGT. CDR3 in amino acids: CASRGLSSTDTQYF. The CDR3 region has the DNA TGTGCCAGCAGGGGACTGTCTAGCACAGATACGCAGTATTTT.

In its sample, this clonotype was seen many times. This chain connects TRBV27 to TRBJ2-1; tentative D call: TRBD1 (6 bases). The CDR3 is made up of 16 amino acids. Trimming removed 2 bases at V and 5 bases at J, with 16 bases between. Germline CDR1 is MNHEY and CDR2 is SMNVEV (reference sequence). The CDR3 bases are TGTGCCAGCAGTTTACCCACAGGGTCTAGGGACAATGAGCAGTTCTTC. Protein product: CASSLPTGSRDNEQFF.

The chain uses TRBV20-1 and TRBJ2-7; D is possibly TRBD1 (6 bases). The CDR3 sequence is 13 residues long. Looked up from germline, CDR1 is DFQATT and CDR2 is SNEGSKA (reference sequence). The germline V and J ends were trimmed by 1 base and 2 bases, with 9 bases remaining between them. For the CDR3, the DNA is TGCAGTGCTAGAGGGGGACAAACCTACGAGCAGTACTTC. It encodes CSARGGQTYEQYF.

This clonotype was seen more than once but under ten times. The CDR3 DNA is TGTGCCAGCAGCCAGATAGCGGGAGGGAGGCCAGATACGCAGTATTTT. This sequence encodes CASSQIAGGRPDTQYF. The chain combines TRBV3-1 with TRBJ2-3, with 11 bases fitting TRBD2. CDR3 length equals 16 residues. Germline V gives CDR1 LGHDT, CDR2 YNNKEL (reference sequence). V was pared by 3 bases and J by 4 bases, with 6 bases of the junction left unmatched.

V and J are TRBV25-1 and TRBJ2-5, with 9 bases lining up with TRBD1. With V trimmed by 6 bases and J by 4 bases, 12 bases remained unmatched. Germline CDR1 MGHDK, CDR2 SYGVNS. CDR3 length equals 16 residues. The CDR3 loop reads CASSDSTHRGPETQYF. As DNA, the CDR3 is TGTGCCAGCAGCGACTCCACCCACAGGGGGCCAGAGACCCAGTACTTC.